One sample yielded the 8 T cell receptor beta chains listed below, sequenced in a study of technical replicates of blood from several donors. The protocol was immunoSEQ multiplex PCR, while the TCRdb copy is restricted to in-frame clones and leaves out a portion. This repertoire shows around 85,000 clones, around 94% found once; its top ten account for around 0.25%. Material for sequencing was T cells isolated from PBMCs. These TCRs come from a human donor in good health.

The rearrangement links TRBV5-1 to TRBJ2-1, with 9 bases identical to TRBD2. CDR1 is SGHRS, CDR2 YFSETQ, per germline. V was clipped by 6 bases and J by 1 base; unmatched bases: 5. The CDR3 extends over 15 amino acids. Written as DNA, the CDR3 is TGCGCCAGCACCTTTAGCGGGAGTTCCTACAATGAGCAGTTCTTC. The encoded protein is CASTFSGSSYNEQFF.

The chain carries TRBV5-6 and TRBJ2-5, with D perhaps TRBD2 (5 bases). Germline lookup yields CDR1 SGHDT and CDR2 YYEEEE. This CDR3 comprises 15 residues. Trimming removed 1 base from V and 2 bases from J, with 12 bases in between. In DNA, the CDR3 is TGTGCCAGCAGCTTGCCGGCTAGCCGTCAAGAGACCCAGTACTTC. It translates to CASSLPASRQETQYF. The full variable domain, with the rest looked up from reference TRBV5-6 and TRBJ2-5, is DAGVTQSPTHLIKTRGQQVTLRCSPKSGHDTVSWYQQALGQGPQFIFQYYEEEERQRGNFPDRFSGHQFPNYSSELNVNALLLGDSALYLCASSLPASRQETQYFGPGTRLLVL.

V usage is TRBV7-2 and J usage is TRBJ2-7, with D maybe TRBD1 (6 bases). There are 16 residues in the CDR3. Germline CDR1 and CDR2: SGHTA and FQGNSA. The germline V and J ends were trimmed by 7 bases and 4 bases, with 23 bases remaining between them. CDR3: CASTDIWTAVPYEQYF. As DNA, the CDR3 is TGTGCCAGCACCGATATTTGGACAGCGGTGCCTTACGAGCAGTACTTC.

The chain has TRBV6-1 and TRBJ1-1; D is perhaps TRBD1 (5 bases). V was clipped by 1 base and J by 7 bases, with 10 bases between them. Germline V gene sequence: CDR1 MNHNS, CDR2 SASEGT. There are 13 residues in the CDR3. CDR3 region: CASSEDRYGEAFF. The CDR3 bases are TGTGCCAGCAGTGAAGACAGGTATGGTGAAGCTTTCTTT.

This chain joins TRBV19 and TRBJ1-1; D is unresolved. The CDR3 covers 14 residues. V was pared by 3 bases and J by 5 bases, with 13 bases between. The germline V gene encodes CDR1 LNHDA and CDR2 SQIVND (reference sequence). CDR3 DNA sequence: TGTGCCAGTAGTATTATGCCGGCGAGGACTGAAGCTTTCTTT. Translation gives CASSIMPARTEAFF.

The chain uses TRBV11-2 and TRBJ1-6; the D gene is possibly TRBD1 (5 bases). Germline V lookup: CDR1 SGHAT, CDR2 FQNNGV. The CDR3 has 15 residues. Trimming left V 4 bases short and J 10 bases short, with 17 bases between. The CDR3 loop reads CASSSRQGGASPLHF. CDR3 bases: TGTGCCAGCAGCTCGAGGCAGGGCGGCGCATCACCCCTCCACTTT.

V is TRBV29-1 and J is TRBJ2-1, with 7 bases matching TRBD1. CDR3 size: 11 residues. V shed 7 bases, J shed 4 bases, and the junction held 1 base outside the gene matches. Germline assignment: CDR1 SQVTM and CDR2 ANQGSEA. CDR3 sequence (DNA): TGCAGCGGGGGACAGTACAATGAGCAGTTCTTC. This codes for CSGGQYNEQFF.

This clone is a singleton in its sample. This chain connects TRBV10-1 to TRBJ1-2, with D perhaps TRBD1 (5 bases). In germline, CDR1 is WNHNN, CDR2 SYGVQD (reference sequence). The CDR3 is made up of 15 amino acids. V lost 0 bases to trimming and J lost 10 bases, with 18 bases between them. CDR3 region: CASSESIGGPISYTF. The CDR3 DNA reads as TGCGCCAGCAGTGAGTCGATCGGGGGACCGATTTCCTACACCTTC.